This T cell receptor (beta chain) originates from a study of T cell responses to AZD1222 COVID-19 vaccine. V was cut by 8 bases and J by 0 bases, with 29 bases left in between. The CDR3 is 19 residues long. CDR1 SNHLY and CDR2 FYNNEI come from the germline V gene. The data were produced by immunoSEQ multiplex PCR, yet TCRdb's version contains in-frame clones alone and is incomplete. The sample holds around 70,000 clones, about three quarters seen once. The V and J genes are TRBV2 and TRBJ2-7; no clear D gene. The source was peripheral blood, collected on day 0 of AZD1222 vaccination. This clonotype was obtained from an adult in good health. The CDR3 reads CASRLPRRTGERSSYEQYF. The DNA of the CDR3 is TGTGCCAGCCGGTTACCGAGGAGAACTGGCGAACGTAGCTCCTACGAGCAGTACTTC. Full variable domain (rest looked up from reference TRBV2 and TRBJ2-7): EPEVTQTPSHQVTQMGQEVILRCVPISNHLYFYWYRQILGQKVEFLVSFYNNEISEKSEIFDDQFSVERPDGSNFTLKIRSTKLEDSAMYFCASRLPRRTGERSSYEQYFGPGTRLTVT.